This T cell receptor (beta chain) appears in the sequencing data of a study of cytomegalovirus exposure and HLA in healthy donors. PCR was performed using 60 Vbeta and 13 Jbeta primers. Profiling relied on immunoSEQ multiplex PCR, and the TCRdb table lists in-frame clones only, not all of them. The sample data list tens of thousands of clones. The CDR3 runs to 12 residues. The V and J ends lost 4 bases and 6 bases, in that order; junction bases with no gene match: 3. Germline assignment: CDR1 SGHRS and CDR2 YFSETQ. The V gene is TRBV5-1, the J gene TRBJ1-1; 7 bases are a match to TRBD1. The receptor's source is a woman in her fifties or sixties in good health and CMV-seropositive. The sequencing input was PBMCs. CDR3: CASSADRSEAFF. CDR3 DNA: TGCGCCAGCAGCGCGGACAGGTCTGAAGCTTTCTTT.